The text below deals with one T cell receptor beta chain. Its antigen has not been determined. Per-nucleotide qualities are absent, and no much larger clonotype sits a single base away. This entry is derived from a study of shared clonotypes between healthy human individuals (dated by TCRdb to about 2020). Background on the whole study: Three men and two women, aged 18 to 49 years, made up the cohort. For each donor, three plates each were used for CD4 naive and CD4 memory, two plates were used for CD8 naive, and one plate was used for CD8 memory. The study deeply sequenced blood TCR repertoires of five healthy adults to estimate repertoire size and the extent of clonotype sharing between individuals. Libraries were prepared and TCR repertoires were sequenced by different laboratories using diverse techniques, in order to increase sequencing depth and limit assay-specific biases. Leukapheresis yielded between about 0.85 and 10 billion PBMCs per donor.

Using the deep immunoSEQ assay, multiplex PCR amplified TCR CDR3 regions from genomic DNA. Extracted genomic DNA from each cell subset was distributed evenly across all wells of several immunoSEQ 96-well plates, and each plate was treated as a replicate. Each replicate PCR for sorted subsets received around 210 ng genomic DNA, equal to tens of thousands of T cell genomes. The purified libraries were quantified using a Qubit 3.0 fluorometer, sized with a Bioanalyzer 2100, and then quantified again using the KAPA Library Quantification kit. Every immunoSEQ 96-well plate was sequenced on a separate single-read 150-cycle Illumina NextSeq 550 flow cell. As for the original processing: Because only junctional sequences without quality scores were contained in the immunoSEQ output, filtering matching that applied to full-length reads could not be performed. Sequences were annotated with PyIR, a Python wrapper for IgBLAST v1.9, and V/J genes and CDR3 were assigned using IMGT germline references. Any read was removed if the V/J assignment was weak (E-value above 1e-6), the CDR3 was missing, or the read contained stop codons, out-of-frame junctions, or ambiguous translated residues. V3J clonotypes were defined as sequences sharing an identical inferred V gene, J gene, and CDR3 amino acid sequence. Percentage overlap between repertoires was computed as shared unique clonotypes divided by the size of the smaller repertoire. Three approaches were used to assess repertoire richness: RTK rarefaction, the Chao1 estimator, and Recon v2.1 estimates of unobserved clonotypes. Generation probabilities for all TCRbeta clonotypes obtained by the gDNA method from a handful of donors were computed using OLGA. TCRdb stores this immuneACCESS table with in-frame sequences only. Part of the clones is absent; in the studies checked, under half of the shortfall reflects unresolved V genes, and no reason is known for the rest. V, J and clone size derive from that table, while D and trimming were established from the DNA sequence. The table for this sample lists about 870,000 clones; roughly 92% of them were counted only once. The ten biggest clones cover less than 25% of the sample.

CD8 naive samples were CD45RO-negative cells positively selected for CCR7, giving a CD45RA+CCR7+ population that excluded TemRA cells. The donors were healthy, HIV-negative adults who had no recently reported acute infections or vaccinations. Every donor was a Caucasian adult living in Nashville, Tennessee, USA. After blood collection by leukapheresis, PBMCs were isolated using Ficoll-Histopaque density gradient centrifugation and then cryopreserved in the vapor phase of liquid nitrogen. Purity and quantity of every magnetically sorted T cell population were checked by analytical flow cytometry. From each sorted fraction, genomic DNA was isolated and quantified by UV absorbance on a Nanodrop 2000c. Summary of the overall study and its limitations: Even with the large sequencing depth, rarefaction of the sorted-subset datasets indicated that sequencing was incomplete. Clonotypes shared by all four sorted-subset donors showed higher generation probabilities than non-shared clonotypes. Pairwise subsampling indicated that sequencing depth was expected to affect the degree of clonotype sharing among donors. Around 5.4% of naive CD4, approximately 3.7% of naive CD8, 2% to 2.5% of memory CD4, and 0.4% of memory CD8 clonotypes were shared across a few donors. Naive subsets generally had larger estimated clonotype richness than memory subsets did. Sampling was restricted to blood, and TCR repertoires in tissues likely differ from the TCR repertoires found in blood. The small number of donors limited the genetic and exposure-history diversity represented.

The CDR3 measures 16 amino acids from cysteine to phenylalanine. Only CDR3 DNA is held: 48 bases, read in frame from base 1. The germline ends are 17 bases apart after V is trimmed by 3 bases and J by 4 bases. Based on the germline V gene, the CDR1 and CDR2 sequences are KGHSY and FQNENV. This chain joins TRBV16 to TRBJ2-3; TRBD1 could be the D gene, as 6 bases match. This receptor was identified in a young man in good health. Sample: naive CD8+ T cells sorted from blood. The sample's cell subset or site label, decoded: CD45RA+CCR7+. The nucleotide sequence is given as TGTGCCAGCAGCCAGGACCCCGGGACAACAGCAGATACGCAGTATTTT. This is translated as CASSQDPGTTADTQYF. When the CDR3 is completed using the reference TRBV16 and TRBJ2-3 genes on either side, the full variable domain is GEEVAQTPKHLVRGEGQKAKLYCAPIKGHSYVFWYQQVLKNEFKFLISFQNENVFDETGMPKERFSAKCLPNSPCSLEIQATKLEDSAVYFCASSQDPGTTADTQYFGPGTRLTVL.